This T cell receptor (beta chain) stems from a study of blood T cell repertoires in COVID-19. On the study more broadly: T cells, B-cell-depleted T cells, or PBMCs provided the cDNA or gDNA that served as material.

Data came from immunoSEQ multiplex PCR; TCRdb stores just in-frame clones and leaves some out. The profile covers under 200,000 clones, with approximately 91% appearing a single time and around 1.9% taken by the ten largest. Sequencing used peripheral blood. The origin of this receptor is a man between 65 and 85 years old with active or convalescent COVID-19.

Here the CDR3 reads CASSFGDRGETQYF. The CDR3, as DNA: TGCGCCAGCAGCTTTGGGGACAGGGGGGAGACCCAGTACTTC. V usage is TRBV5-1 and J usage is TRBJ2-5; 11 nucleotides line up with TRBD1. Germline V gene lookup returns CDR1 SGHRS and CDR2 YFSETQ. With V trimmed by 2 bases and J by 5 bases, 2 bases remained unmatched. The CDR3 sequence is 14 residues long.